This T cell receptor (beta chain) was sequenced during a study of human T cells and chemical hapten exposure. This clonotype has just one count. A much bigger clone sits one base away, suggesting this may be a read error. The final CDR3 position lacks the conserved phenylalanine or tryptophan, pointing to a likely read error. TCRdb itself ran the RACE reads through MiXCR, one entry per CDR3 protein. The table records 95,000 or so distinct CDR3 sequences, about an eighth of them present only once. Time point denoted: patch test 2, 6 weeks after DPC sensitization. Treatment defined: therapeutic diphenylcyclopropenone sensitization with weekly scalp DPC. The ends were cut back, 3 bases at V and 0 bases at J, with 6 bases in the middle. CDR1 and CDR2 (germline): GTSNPN, SVGIG (reference sequence). This CDR3 spans 13 amino acids.

The chain combines TRBV30 with TRBJ2-1, with a weak D call TRBD2 (6 bases). This sample comprised whole blood, obtained in connection with sensitization to the hapten diphenylcyclopropenone (DPC). The sequence was collected from a woman aged 40 to 50 with alopecia areata. Some clones in this sample may be carry-over from other donors' samples. CDR3 DNA: TGTGCCTGGAGGGAGGGCTCCTACAATGAGCAGTTCTCC. Amino acid sequence: CAWREGSYNEQFS.